Listed here are 31 T cell receptor beta chains from one sample, sequenced in a study of blood T cells in healthy people across ages. The use of a sample-barcoded 5' primer and a J-beta primer mix characterized a second PCR of roughly 7 to 12 cycles. TCRdb reprocessed the 5' RACE reads via MiXCR and lists one record per CDR3 protein. The sample lists about 1,500,000 distinct CDR3 sequences; roughly 30% were seen once. Sequenced: blood. The receptor set was obtained from a woman aged 30 to 39 in good health.

This clonotype was seen more than once but under ten times. The J gene is TRBJ2-3, the V gene TRBV2; no clear D. The length of the CDR3 is 14 residues. Germline assignment: CDR1 SNHLY and CDR2 FYNNEI. Trimming stripped 5 bases from V and 0 bases from J, with 9 bases between. The CDR3 DNA reads as TGTGCCAGCAGTCCCATAGCTAGCACAGATACGCAGTATTTT. Protein: CASSPIASTDTQYF.

The chain uses TRBV28 and TRBJ1-2, with a tentative D call TRBD1 (5 bases). Trimming removed 3 bases from V and 6 bases from J, with 8 bases in between. Germline V CDR1 and CDR2: MDHEN, SYDVKM. The CDR3 is 12 residues long. CDR3 nucleotides: TGTGCCAGCAGTTTGGGGGTACATGGCTACACCTTC. It is translated as CASSLGVHGYTF.

This clonotype was picked up a small number of times. The chain employs TRBV9 and TRBJ2-7; D may be TRBD1 or TRBD2 (5 bases each). Trimming stripped 7 bases from V and 4 bases from J, with 18 bases between. Germline V gene lookup returns CDR1 SGDLS and CDR2 YYNGEE. The CDR3 spans 14 residues. The CDR3 sequence: CASYTPGPWYEQYF. DNA of the CDR3: TGTGCCAGCTATACACCGGGACCGTGGTACGAGCAGTACTTC. The variable domain in full, with the rest retrieved from reference TRBV9 and TRBJ2-7, is DSGVTQTPKHLITATGQRVTLRCSPRSGDLSVYWYQQSLDQGLQFLIQYYNGEERAKGNILERFSAQQFPDLHSELNLSSLELGDSALYFCASYTPGPWYEQYFGPGTRLTVT.

The chain carries TRBV2 and TRBJ2-4; 7 nucleotides agree with TRBD1. Trimming cost V 6 bases and J 8 bases; bases outside gene matches: 4. This CDR3 has 12 amino acids. Germline V gives CDR1 SNHLY, CDR2 FYNNEI. The chain's CDR3 is CASRGDRDIQYF. The CDR3 DNA follows: TGTGCCAGCAGGGGGGACAGAGACATTCAGTACTTC.

The gene calls are TRBV9 and TRBJ2-7; tentatively, D is TRBD2 (6 bases). The CDR3 has 15 residues. The germline CDR1 and CDR2 sequences are SGDLS and YYNGEE. Trimming removed 3 bases from V and 3 bases from J, with 16 bases in between. This CDR3 reads CASSADYGRGYEQYF. DNA of the CDR3: TGTGCCAGCAGCGCGGACTACGGAAGGGGCTACGAGCAGTACTTC.

A note on this clonotype: This may be a read error: a much more frequent sequence differs by one nucleotide. The CDR3 DNA is TGCAGCGTTGAAGAGGCCCCGAGCAATGAGCAGTTCTTC. Translating it yields CSVEEAPSNEQFF. The genes are TRBV29-1 and TRBJ2-1; D remains unclear. V lost 0 bases to trimming and J lost 6 bases, with 9 bases between them. Germline assignment: CDR1 SQVTM and CDR2 ANQGSEA. This CDR3 has 13 amino acids.

This clonotype showed up just a few times. The chain uses TRBV12-3 or TRBV12-4 and TRBJ1-2, with TRBD1 as a possible D gene (6 bases). Trimming left V 2 bases short and J 2 bases short, with 12 bases between. CDR3 length equals 15 residues. CDR3 in amino acids: CASSLSGGPNYGYTF. The CDR3 DNA sequence: TGTGCCAGCAGTTTATCCGGGGGGCCGAACTATGGCTACACCTTC.

This clonotype was detected a few times. The chain has TRBV27 and TRBJ2-3; a weak D match, TRBD1 (5 bases). The germline CDR1 and CDR2 sequences are MNHEY and SMNVEV (reference sequence). CDR3 length equals 12 residues. The ends were cut back, 5 bases at V and 4 bases at J, with 7 bases in the middle. CDR3 in DNA: TGTGCCAGCAGTAAGACAGCAGATACGCAGTATTTT. Translation gives CASSKTADTQYF.

The chain employs TRBV20-1 and TRBJ2-1; D not certain. The CDR3 is 16 residues long. The V gene lost 3 bases and the J gene lost 0 bases, with 15 bases spanning the gap. Germline CDR1 DFQATT, CDR2 SNEGSKA (reference sequence). The CDR3 spells CSASAPIGSSYNEQFF. As DNA, the CDR3 is TGCAGTGCTAGTGCCCCCATTGGAAGCTCCTACAATGAGCAGTTCTTC.

The CDR3 loop reads CSARVQTSGYNEQFF. CDR3 nucleotides: TGCAGTGCTAGAGTACAGACTAGCGGTTACAATGAGCAGTTCTTC. The V call is TRBV20-1, the J call TRBJ2-1; 9 nucleotides line up with TRBD2. The CDR3 is 15 residues long. With 1 base clipped from V and 4 bases from J, the junction kept 5 bases outside the gene matches. Germline CDR1 is DFQATT and CDR2 is SNEGSKA (reference sequence).

This clonotype was seen only a few times. One junction end does not reproduce the germline sequence, and a read error may be involved. The V and J genes are TRBV5-1 and TRBJ1-2; possible D gene TRBD1, 6 bases. Germline CDR1 SGHRS, CDR2 YFSETQ. CDR3 length equals 14 residues. Here the CDR3 reads CASSRTDRHDGCTF. CDR3 coding DNA: TGCGCCAGCAGCCGAACCGACAGGCACGATGGCTGCACCTTC.

This clonotype was picked up many times. The chain employs TRBV29-1 and TRBJ2-7, with D unresolved. Germline loops: CDR1 SQVTM, CDR2 ANQGSEA. The CDR3 length is 12 residues. V was pared by 6 bases and J by 0 bases, with 9 bases between. In DNA, the CDR3 is TGCAGCGTCCAGGACGGCTCCTACGAGCAGTACTTC. It translates to CSVQDGSYEQYF.

Regarding this clonotype: A much larger clone lies one base from this, so it may be a read error. J is TRBJ2-1 and V is TRBV28; D is ambiguous. CDR1 MDHEN and CDR2 SYDVKM come from the germline V gene. This CDR3 comprises 14 residues. Trimming left V 7 bases short and J 10 bases short, with 20 bases between. CDR3 DNA: TGTGCCAGCACTCCCCGGCACATGAGCTACGAGCAGTTCTTC. This encodes CASTPRHMSYEQFF.

This clonotype was recorded at least ten times. The chain carries TRBV4-1 and TRBJ2-4, with a weak D call TRBD2 (5 bases). With 0 bases removed from V and 13 bases from J, the gap between germline ends came to 13 bases. The CDR3 sequence is 13 residues long. Germline assignment: CDR1 MGHRA and CDR2 YSYEKL. CDR3 sequence reads: CASSQERLLEQYF. As DNA, the CDR3 is TGCGCCAGCAGCCAAGAGAGACTACTAGAGCAGTACTTC.

The V call is TRBV20-1, the J call TRBJ2-5; tentatively, D is TRBD2 (6 bases). Trimming left V 7 bases short and J 2 bases short, with 11 bases between. This CDR3 is built from 12 residues. Looked up from germline, CDR1 is DFQATT and CDR2 is SNEGSKA (reference sequence). The CDR3 DNA is TGCAGTGGGGTCCGGGGGCAAGAGACCCAGTACTTC. Translated, it gives CSGVRGQETQYF.

The gene calls are TRBV5-1 and TRBJ1-2; 7 nucleotides agree with TRBD1. The germline CDR1 and CDR2 sequences are SGHRS and YFSETQ. The CDR3 has 16 amino acids. V shed 0 bases, J shed 6 bases, and the junction held 11 bases outside the gene matches. CDR3 residues: CASSLARIGGADGYTF. CDR3 coding DNA: TGCGCCAGCAGCTTGGCCCGAATAGGGGGCGCAGATGGCTACACCTTC.

This clonotype appeared a single time. The chain employs TRBV12-3 or TRBV12-4 and TRBJ1-6, with a possible D match to TRBD1 (5 bases). There are 14 residues in the CDR3. Trimming took off 6 bases at V and 6 bases at J, with 12 bases between the two ends. This CDR3 reads CASRSDTGNSPLHF. CDR3 bases: TGTGCCAGCAGATCGGACACGGGTAATTCACCCCTCCACTTT.

This clonotype was found many times. The chain couples TRBV20-1 to TRBJ2-7, with a possible D match to TRBD2 (5 bases). Trimming removed 7 bases from V and 4 bases from J, with 17 bases in between. CDR1 DFQATT and CDR2 SNEGSKA come from the germline V gene (reference sequence). CDR3 length equals 13 residues. The CDR3 nucleotides read TGCAGTGGCGCCCCGGAGGATGGGTACGAGCAGTACTTC. It is translated as CSGAPEDGYEQYF.

V and J are TRBV5-1 and TRBJ2-1; TRBD1 matches at 7 bases. Germline V gene data show CDR1 as SGHRS and CDR2 as YFSETQ. The trim removed 6 bases at V and 10 bases at J, leaving 4 bases unmatched. This CDR3 spans 11 amino acids. The DNA of the CDR3 is TGCGCCAGCAAGGGGGCTTACGAGCAGTTCTTC. It specifies CASKGAYEQFF.

Notes on this clonotype: The junction and the germline gene differ at one end; a read error may be behind it. This chain joins TRBV3-1 and TRBJ2-4; 8 positions agree with TRBD1. The V gene's germline CDR1 is LGHDT and CDR2 YNNKEL (reference sequence). The CDR3 extends over 18 amino acids. In nucleotides, the CDR3 is TGTGCCAACAGCCAAGGACAGGGCGGGATTGGGGCCAAAAACATTCAGTACTTC. Its protein is CANSQGQGGIGAKNIQYF.

This clonotype has just a few counts. Just one base apart from a much larger clone, this may be a read error. J is TRBJ2-7 and V is TRBV29-1; tentative D call: TRBD1 (6 bases). CDR3 length: 12 residues. Germline CDR1 reads SQVTM; CDR2 reads ANQGSEA. Trimming stripped 7 bases from V and 4 bases from J, with 14 bases between. Written as DNA, the CDR3 is TGCAGCGGTGGTGGCAGGGGATACGAGCAGTACTTC. This gives the protein CSGGGRGYEQYF.

The chain employs TRBV5-1 and TRBJ2-1, with 9 bases identical to TRBD1. The J call may be wrong; the DNA end is better matched by TRBJ2-7. The CDR3 totals 16 residues. The germline V gene has CDR1 SGHRS and CDR2 YFSETQ. This chain's CDR3 is CASSLEGQGTYNEQYF. CDR3 sequence (DNA): TGCGCCAGCAGCTTGGAGGGACAGGGCACCTACAATGAGCAGTACTTC.

Note on this clonotype: A much larger clone sits a single nucleotide away, making a read error possible. The chain uses TRBV24-1 and TRBJ2-5; D is uncertain. Germline V gene data show CDR1 as KGHDR and CDR2 as SFDVKD. V shed 3 bases and J shed 5 bases, with 6 bases lying between them. The CDR3 runs to 12 residues. For the CDR3, the DNA is TGTGCCACCAGTGATACCGGGGAGACCCAGTACTTC. Protein: CATSDTGETQYF.

The V call is TRBV30, the J call TRBJ2-5; 13 nucleotides align to TRBD2. The germline CDR1 and CDR2 sequences are GTSNPN and SVGIG (reference sequence). V lost 3 bases, J lost 0 bases, and 10 bases stayed unmatched. The CDR3 has 18 residues. The CDR3 nucleotides are TGTGCCTGGAGGCTACCGGGACTAGCGGGGCGATACCAAGAGACCCAGTACTTC. Its protein is CAWRLPGLAGRYQETQYF. The variable domain in full, with the rest retrieved from reference TRBV30 and TRBJ2-5, is SQTIHQWPATLVQPVGSPLSLECTVEGTSNPNLYWYRQAAGRGLQLLFYSVGIGQISSEVPQNLSASRPQDRQFILSSKKLLLSDSGFYLCAWRLPGLAGRYQETQYFGPGTRLLVL.

The chain recombines TRBV12-3 or TRBV12-4 with TRBJ2-1; 12 nucleotides agree with TRBD1. The length of the CDR3 is 15 residues. V was clipped by 6 bases and J by 10 bases; unmatched bases: 10. The CDR3 nucleotides read TGTGCCAGCAGCTCCGGGACAGGGGGCTCAAGAGAGCAGTTCTTC. It specifies CASSSGTGGSREQFF.

Of note for this clonotype: This could be a read error, since a much larger clone is one nucleotide away. This rearrangement joins TRBV29-1 to TRBJ2-5; D unclear. Germline V CDR1 and CDR2: SQVTM, ANQGSEA. V was clipped by 0 bases and J by 11 bases, with 7 bases between them. The CDR3 sequence is 10 residues long. CDR3 DNA sequence: TGCAGCGTTGAAGAAGTTGAGCAGTACTTC. It encodes CSVEEVEQYF.

The chain has TRBV30 and TRBJ1-1; D is unclear. Germline CDR1 and CDR2: GTSNPN and SVGIG (reference sequence). Trimming took off 3 bases at V and 0 bases at J, with 17 bases between the two ends. The CDR3 contains 16 residues. The CDR3 DNA reads as TGTGCCTGGAGCTTAATACCGCGGATTATGAACACTGAAGCTTTCTTT. Translation: CAWSLIPRIMNTEAFF.

The chain joins TRBV6-5 to TRBJ2-4, with 7 bases matching TRBD2. V dropped 2 bases and J dropped 13; count of bases not matched to a gene: 14. CDR3 length: 15 residues. Germline CDR1 is MNHEY and CDR2 is SVGAGI. The DNA for the CDR3 is TGTGCCAGCAGTTACAGCGGGGCCTCCTACAATGAGCAGTACTTC. This encodes CASSYSGASYNEQYF.

The chain has TRBV20-1 and TRBJ2-3; TRBD2 aligns across 9 bases. The CDR3 length is 14 residues. With V trimmed by 1 base and J by 2 bases, 1 base remained unmatched. CDR1 is DFQATT and CDR2 is SNEGSKA in the germline V gene (reference sequence). For the CDR3, the DNA is TGCAGTGCTAGAGGCGGGAGGGCCACAGATACGCAGTATTTT. It specifies CSARGGRATDTQYF.

This clonotype was counted a few times. The chain carries TRBV4-3 and TRBJ2-7; 14 bases map to TRBD2. The ends lost 1 base at V and 6 bases at J; junction bases unmatched: 2. CDR3 length equals 15 residues. Germline CDR1 LGHNA, CDR2 YSLEER. CDR3 protein: CASSQGLAGGSEQYF. CDR3 DNA: TGCGCCAGCAGCCAAGGACTAGCGGGAGGGTCCGAGCAGTACTTC.

The rearrangement uses TRBV18 and TRBJ1-1; D not certain. Trimming took 2 bases from V and 7 from J, leaving 8 bases between them. The germline CDR1 and CDR2 sequences are KGHSH and LQKENI. The CDR3 is 12 residues long. The CDR3 reads CASSPRASEAFF. In nucleotides, the CDR3 is TGTGCCAGCTCACCAAGGGCCAGTGAAGCTTTCTTT.